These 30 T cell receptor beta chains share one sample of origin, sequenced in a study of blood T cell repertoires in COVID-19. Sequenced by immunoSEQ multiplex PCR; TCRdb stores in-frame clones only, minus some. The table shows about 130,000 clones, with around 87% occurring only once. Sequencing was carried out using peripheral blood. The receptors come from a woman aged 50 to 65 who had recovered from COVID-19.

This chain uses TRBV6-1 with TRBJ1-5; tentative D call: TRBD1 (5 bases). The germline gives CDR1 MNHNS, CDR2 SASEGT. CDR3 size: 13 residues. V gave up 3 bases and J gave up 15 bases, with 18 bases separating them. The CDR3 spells CASSEHRSPYLHF. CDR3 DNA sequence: TGTGCCAGCAGTGAGCACAGGAGCCCTTATCTGCATTTT.

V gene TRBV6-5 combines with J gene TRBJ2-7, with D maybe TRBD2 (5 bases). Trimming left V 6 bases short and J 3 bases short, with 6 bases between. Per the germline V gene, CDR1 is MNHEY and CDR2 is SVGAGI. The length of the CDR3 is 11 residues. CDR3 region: CASSDYYEQYF. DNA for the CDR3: TGTGCCAGCAGCGACTACTACGAGCAGTACTTC.

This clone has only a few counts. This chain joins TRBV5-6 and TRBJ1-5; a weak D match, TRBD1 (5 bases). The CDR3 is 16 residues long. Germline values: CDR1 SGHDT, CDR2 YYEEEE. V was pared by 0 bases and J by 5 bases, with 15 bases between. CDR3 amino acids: CASSLGVQGGYQPQHF. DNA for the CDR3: TGTGCCAGCAGCTTGGGGGTCCAGGGAGGGTATCAGCCCCAGCATTTT.

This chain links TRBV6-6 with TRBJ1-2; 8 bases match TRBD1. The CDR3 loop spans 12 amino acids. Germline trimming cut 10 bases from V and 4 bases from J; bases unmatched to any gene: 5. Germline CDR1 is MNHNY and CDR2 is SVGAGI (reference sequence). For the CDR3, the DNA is TGTGCCACCGACAGGGGATCCTATGGCTACACCTTC. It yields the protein CATDRGSYGYTF.

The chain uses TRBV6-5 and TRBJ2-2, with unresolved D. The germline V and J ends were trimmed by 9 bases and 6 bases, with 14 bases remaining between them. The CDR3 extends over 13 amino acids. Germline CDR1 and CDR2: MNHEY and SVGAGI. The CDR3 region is CASGRRRAGELFF. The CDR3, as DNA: TGTGCCAGTGGAAGGAGACGAGCCGGGGAGCTGTTTTTT.

CDR3 protein: CASSDPRTSGGNEQFF. CDR3 in DNA: TGCGCCAGCAGTGATCCGAGGACTAGCGGCGGCAATGAGCAGTTCTTC. The V call is TRBV10-1, the J call TRBJ2-1; TRBD2 matches at 10 bases. CDR3 length: 16 residues. Per the germline V gene, CDR1 is WNHNN and CDR2 is SYGVQD (reference sequence). The trim removed 3 bases at V and 6 bases at J, leaving 8 bases unmatched.

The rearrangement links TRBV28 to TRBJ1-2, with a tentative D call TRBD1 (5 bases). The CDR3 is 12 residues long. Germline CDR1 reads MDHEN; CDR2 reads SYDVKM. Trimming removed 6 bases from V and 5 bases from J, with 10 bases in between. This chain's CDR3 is CASSRGVYGYTF. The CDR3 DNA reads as TGTGCCAGCAGCCGGGGGGTTTATGGCTACACCTTC.

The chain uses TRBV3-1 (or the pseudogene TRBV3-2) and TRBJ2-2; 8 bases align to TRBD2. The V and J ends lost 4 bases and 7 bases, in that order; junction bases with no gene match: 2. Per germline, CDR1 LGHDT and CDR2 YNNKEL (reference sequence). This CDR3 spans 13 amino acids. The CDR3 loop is CASSLAGYGELFF. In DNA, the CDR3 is TGTGCCAGCAGCCTAGCGGGGTACGGGGAGCTGTTTTTT.

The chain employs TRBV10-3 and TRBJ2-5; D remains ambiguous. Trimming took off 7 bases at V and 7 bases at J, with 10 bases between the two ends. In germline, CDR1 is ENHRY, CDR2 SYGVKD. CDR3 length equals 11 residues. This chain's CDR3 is CAIMTSGTQYF. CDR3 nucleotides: TGTGCCATCATGACCTCGGGGACCCAGTACTTC.

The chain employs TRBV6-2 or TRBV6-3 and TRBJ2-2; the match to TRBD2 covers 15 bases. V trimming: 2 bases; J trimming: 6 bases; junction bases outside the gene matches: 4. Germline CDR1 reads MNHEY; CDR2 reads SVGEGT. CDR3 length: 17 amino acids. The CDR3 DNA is TGTGCCAGCAGTTACCCGGGACTAGCGGGAGGATCCGGGGAGCTGTTTTTT. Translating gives CASSYPGLAGGSGELFF.

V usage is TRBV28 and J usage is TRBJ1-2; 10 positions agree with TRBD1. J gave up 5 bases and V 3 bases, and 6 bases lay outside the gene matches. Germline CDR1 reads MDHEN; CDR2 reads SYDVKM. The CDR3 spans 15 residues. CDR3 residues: CASSFSGQGRYGYTF. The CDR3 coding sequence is TGTGCCAGCAGTTTCTCGGGACAGGGGAGATATGGCTACACCTTC.

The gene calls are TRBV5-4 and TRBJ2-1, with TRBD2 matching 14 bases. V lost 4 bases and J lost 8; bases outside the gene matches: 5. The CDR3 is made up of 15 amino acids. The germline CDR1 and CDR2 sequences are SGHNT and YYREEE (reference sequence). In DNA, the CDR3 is TGTGCCAGCAGCCAGGGACTAGCGGGAGTCTATGAGCAGTTCTTC. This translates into CASSQGLAGVYEQFF.

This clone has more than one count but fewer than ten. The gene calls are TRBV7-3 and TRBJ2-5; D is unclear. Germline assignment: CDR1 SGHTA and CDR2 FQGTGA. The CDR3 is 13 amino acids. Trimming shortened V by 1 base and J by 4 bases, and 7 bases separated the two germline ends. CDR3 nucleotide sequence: TGTGCCAGCAGCTTAAGGCCAGGAGAGACCCAGTACTTC. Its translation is CASSLRPGETQYF.

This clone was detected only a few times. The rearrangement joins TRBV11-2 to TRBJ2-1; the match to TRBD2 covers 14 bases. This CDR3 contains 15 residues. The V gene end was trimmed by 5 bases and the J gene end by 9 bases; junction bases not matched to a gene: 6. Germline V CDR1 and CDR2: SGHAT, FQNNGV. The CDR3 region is CASSLGTSGSAEQFF. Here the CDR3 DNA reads TGTGCCAGCAGCCTCGGGACTAGCGGGAGCGCTGAGCAGTTCTTC. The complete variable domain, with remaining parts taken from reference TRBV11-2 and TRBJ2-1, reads EAGVAQSPRYKIIEKRQSVAFWCNPISGHATLYWYQQILGQGPKLLIQFQNNGVVDDSQLPKDRFSAERLKGVDSTLKIQPAKLEDSAVYLCASSLGTSGSAEQFFGPGTRLTVL.

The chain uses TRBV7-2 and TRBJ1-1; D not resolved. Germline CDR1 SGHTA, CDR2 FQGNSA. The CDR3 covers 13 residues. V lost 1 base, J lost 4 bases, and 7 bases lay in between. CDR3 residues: CASSLVGVTEAFF. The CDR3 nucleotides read TGTGCCAGCAGCTTAGTGGGAGTCACTGAAGCTTTCTTT. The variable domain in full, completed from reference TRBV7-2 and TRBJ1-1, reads GAGVSQSPSNKVTEKGKDVELRCDPISGHTALYWYRQSLGQGLEFLIYFQGNSAPDKSGLPSDRFSAERTGGSVSTLTIQRTQQEDSAVYLCASSLVGVTEAFFGQGTRLTVV.

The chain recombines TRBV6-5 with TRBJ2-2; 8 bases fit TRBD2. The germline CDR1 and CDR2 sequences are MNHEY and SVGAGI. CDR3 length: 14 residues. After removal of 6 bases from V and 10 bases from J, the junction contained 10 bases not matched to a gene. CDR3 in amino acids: CASSTTGGSQELFF. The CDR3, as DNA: TGTGCCAGCAGCACCACGGGGGGGAGTCAGGAGCTGTTTTTT.

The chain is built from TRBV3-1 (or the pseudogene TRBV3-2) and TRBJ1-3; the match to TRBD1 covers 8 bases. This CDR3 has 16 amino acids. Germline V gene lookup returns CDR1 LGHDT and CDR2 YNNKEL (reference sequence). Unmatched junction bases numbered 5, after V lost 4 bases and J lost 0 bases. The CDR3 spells CASSLTGTGSGNTIYF. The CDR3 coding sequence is TGTGCCAGCAGCCTGACCGGGACAGGCTCTGGAAACACCATATATTTT.

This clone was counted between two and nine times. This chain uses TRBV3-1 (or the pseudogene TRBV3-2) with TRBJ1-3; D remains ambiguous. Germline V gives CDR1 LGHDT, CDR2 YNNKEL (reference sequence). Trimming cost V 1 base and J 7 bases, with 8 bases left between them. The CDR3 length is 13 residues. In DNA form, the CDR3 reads TGTGCCAGCAGCCAAGGGGGAGTGAACACCATATATTTT. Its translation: CASSQGGVNTIYF.

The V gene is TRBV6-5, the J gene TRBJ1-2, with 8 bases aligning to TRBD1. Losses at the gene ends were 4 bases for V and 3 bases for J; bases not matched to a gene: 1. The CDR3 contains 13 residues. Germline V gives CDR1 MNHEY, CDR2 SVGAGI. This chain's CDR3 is CASSLDRDYGYTF. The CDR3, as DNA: TGTGCCAGCAGTTTGGACAGGGACTATGGCTACACCTTC.

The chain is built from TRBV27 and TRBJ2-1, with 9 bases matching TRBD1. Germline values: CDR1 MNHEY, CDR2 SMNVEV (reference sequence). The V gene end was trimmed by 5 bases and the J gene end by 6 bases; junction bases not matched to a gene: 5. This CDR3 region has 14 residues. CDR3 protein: CASSRTTGGNEQFF. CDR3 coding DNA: TGTGCCAGCAGTCGAACGACAGGGGGCAATGAGCAGTTCTTC.

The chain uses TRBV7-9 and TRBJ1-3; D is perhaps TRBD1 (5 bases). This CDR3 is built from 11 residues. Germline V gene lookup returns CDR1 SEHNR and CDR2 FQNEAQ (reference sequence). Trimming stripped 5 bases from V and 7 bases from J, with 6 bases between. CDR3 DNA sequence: TGTGCCAGCAGCCCAGGGAACACCATATATTTT. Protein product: CASSPGNTIYF.

In nucleotides, the CDR3 is TGTGCCAGTAGTAGAAACGGACAAAGCCGTTATAATTCACCCCTCCACTTT. This translates into CASSRNGQSRYNSPLHF. The gene calls are TRBV19 and TRBJ1-6; D is perhaps TRBD1 (5 bases). V lost 4 bases to trimming and J lost 4 bases, with 17 bases between them. This CDR3 contains 17 residues. CDR1 and CDR2 (germline): LNHDA, SQIVND (reference sequence).

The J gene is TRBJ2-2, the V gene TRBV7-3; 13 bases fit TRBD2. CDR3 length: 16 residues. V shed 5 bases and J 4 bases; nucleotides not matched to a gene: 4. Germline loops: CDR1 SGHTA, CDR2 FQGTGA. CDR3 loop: CASSRLAGGGTGELFF. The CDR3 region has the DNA TGTGCCAGCAGCCGACTAGCGGGAGGTGGCACCGGGGAGCTGTTTTTT.

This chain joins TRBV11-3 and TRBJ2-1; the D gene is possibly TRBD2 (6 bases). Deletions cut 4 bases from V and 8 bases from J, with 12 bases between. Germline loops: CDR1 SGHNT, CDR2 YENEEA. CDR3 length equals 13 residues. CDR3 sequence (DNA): TGTGCCAGCAGCTCCCTAGCGATTCATGAGCAGTTCTTC. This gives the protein CASSSLAIHEQFF.

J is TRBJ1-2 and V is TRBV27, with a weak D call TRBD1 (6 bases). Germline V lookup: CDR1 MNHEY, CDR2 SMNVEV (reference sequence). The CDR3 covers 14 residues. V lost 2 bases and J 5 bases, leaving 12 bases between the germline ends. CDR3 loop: CASSLSGTRYGYTF. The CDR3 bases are TGTGCCAGCAGTTTAAGTGGGACACGTTATGGCTACACCTTC.

The CDR3 DNA reads TGCGCCAGCAGCGACAGTAATTCACCCCTCCACTTT. This codes for CASSDSNSPLHF. The chain has TRBV5-1 and TRBJ1-6, with D tentatively TRBD1 (5 bases). Germline CDR1 reads SGHRS; CDR2 reads YFSETQ. V lost 4 bases and J lost 6, with 5 bases in between. The CDR3 loop spans 12 amino acids.

Here the CDR3 reads CASSLDRGPTTQYF. CDR3 DNA sequence: TGTGCCAGCAGCTTAGACAGGGGACCTACAACGCAGTACTTC. The chain uses TRBV7-9 and TRBJ2-7, with 7 bases fitting TRBD1. The CDR3 is 14 amino acids. The V gene's germline CDR1 is SEHNR and CDR2 FQNEAQ (reference sequence). Trimming at V came to 1 base and at J to 9 bases, leaving 9 bases not matched to a gene.

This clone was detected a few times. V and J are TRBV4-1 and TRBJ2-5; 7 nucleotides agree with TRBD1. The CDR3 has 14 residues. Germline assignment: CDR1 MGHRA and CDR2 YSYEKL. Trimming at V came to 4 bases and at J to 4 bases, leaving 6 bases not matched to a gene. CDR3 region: CASSLQTGRETQYF. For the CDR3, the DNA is TGCGCCAGCAGCCTCCAGACAGGGCGAGAGACCCAGTACTTC.

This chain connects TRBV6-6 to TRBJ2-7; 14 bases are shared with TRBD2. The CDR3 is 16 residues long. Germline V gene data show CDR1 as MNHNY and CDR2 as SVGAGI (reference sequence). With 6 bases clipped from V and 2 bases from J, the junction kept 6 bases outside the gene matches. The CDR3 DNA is TGTGCCAGCAGCTATGGACTAGCGGGAGGACCCTACGAGCAGTACTTC. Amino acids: CASSYGLAGGPYEQYF.

CDR3 amino acids: CASSEGVNSGKGDTQYF. The CDR3 DNA sequence: TGCGCCAGCAGTGAGGGGGTCAATAGCGGGAAGGGGGATACGCAGTATTTT. This rearrangement joins TRBV10-1 to TRBJ2-3, with 8 bases that match TRBD2. Trimming at V came to 2 bases and at J to 6 bases, leaving 13 bases not matched to a gene. This CDR3 is built from 17 residues. Germline V gene sequence: CDR1 WNHNN, CDR2 SYGVQD (reference sequence).